This TCR beta chain was identified during a study of blood T cell repertoires in COVID-19. As for the study in general: Acute and convalescent COVID-19 samples came from the United States, Italy and Spain. T cells, B-cell-depleted T cells, or PBMCs provided the cDNA or gDNA that served as material.

V lost 3 bases, J lost 2 bases, and 11 bases lay in between. The V gene's germline CDR1 is KGHSH and CDR2 LQKENI. This CDR3 contains 15 residues. Study processing details: From reference gene primer amplification, estimates of nucleated cell counts were derived. Sequenced by immunoSEQ multiplex PCR; TCRdb stores in-frame clones only, minus some. V, J and clone size derive from that table, while D and trimming were established from the DNA sequence. In the table there are 150,000 to 170,000 clones, roughly four fifths of which are singletons. V gene TRBV18 combines with J gene TRBJ1-3, with no clear D. The sequenced sample was peripheral blood. This TCR derives from an older woman with acute or convalescent COVID-19. This CDR3 reads CASSPTGSTGNTIYF. Written as DNA, the CDR3 is TGTGCCAGCTCACCGACGGGGTCGACTGGAAACACCATATATTTT.